The 17 T cell receptor beta chains presented below share a single source sample, sequenced in a study of cytomegalovirus exposure and HLA in healthy donors. Primers for the PCR totalled 60 Vbeta and 13 Jbeta. Produced via immunoSEQ multiplex PCR; TCRdb's table is partial and in-frame only. The sample has about 180,000 clones; roughly 70% are singletons. Specimen: PBMCs. The receptors stem from a male donor in good health and CMV-seronegative.

Of note for this clone: One junction end disagrees with the germline gene, perhaps due to a read error. The chain has TRBV7-9 and TRBJ2-7, with 8 bases that match TRBD2. The length of the CDR3 is 14 residues. Germline V gene sequence: CDR1 SEHNR, CDR2 FQNEAQ (reference sequence). In DNA form, the CDR3 reads TGTTCCAGCAGCTCGGGGACTAGTCCCTACGAGCAGTACTTC. It yields the protein CSSSSGTSPYEQYF.

The V and J genes are TRBV19 and TRBJ2-3; maybe TRBD1 (5 bases). Germline loops: CDR1 LNHDA, CDR2 SQIVND (reference sequence). Trimming removed 1 base from V and 2 bases from J, with 10 bases in between. This CDR3 has 15 amino acids. CDR3 DNA sequence: TGTGCCAGTAGTATAGGCAGGGTCGCCACAGATACGCAGTATTTT. It translates to CASSIGRVATDTQYF. The whole variable domain, filled in from reference TRBV19 and TRBJ2-3, reads DGGITQSPKYLFRKEGQNVTLSCEQNLNHDAMYWYRQDPGQGLRLIYYSQIVNDFQKGDIAEGYSVSREKKESFPLTVTSAQKNPTAFYLCASSIGRVATDTQYFGPGTRLTVL.

This sequence joins TRBV11-2 and TRBJ2-3; 11 bases match TRBD2. The germline V gene encodes CDR1 SGHAT and CDR2 FQNNGV. Trimming at V came to 1 base and at J to 6 bases, leaving 6 bases not matched to a gene. This CDR3 has 16 amino acids. CDR3 nucleotides: TGTGCCAGCAGCTTAGGCGTAGCGGGGGGGTTTGATACGCAGTATTTT. Amino acids: CASSLGVAGGFDTQYF.

This chain connects TRBV30 to TRBJ2-1, with D hard to call. CDR3 length equals 12 residues. Per the germline V gene, CDR1 is GTSNPN and CDR2 is SVGIG (reference sequence). V lost 0 bases, J lost 8 bases, and 8 bases lay in between. The CDR3 DNA is TGTGCCTGGAGTGTACGTGGGCATGAGCAGTTCTTC. Translation gives CAWSVRGHEQFF.

The gene calls are TRBV4-3 and TRBJ2-3, with D possibly TRBD2 on 5 matching bases. V lost 6 bases, J lost 2 bases, and 15 bases lay in between. Germline CDR1 LGHNA, CDR2 YSLEER. This CDR3 has 15 amino acids. The CDR3 bases are TGCGCCAGCAGTCGGGATTATAGCCTCACAGATACGCAGTATTTT. Translated, it gives CASSRDYSLTDTQYF.

The V and J genes are TRBV27 and TRBJ2-1, with D possibly TRBD2 on 5 matching bases. V lost 8 bases and J lost 7, with 9 bases in between. The length of the CDR3 is 11 residues. CDR1 and CDR2 (germline): MNHEY, SMNVEV (reference sequence). CDR3 residues: CASAGLNEQFF. DNA of the CDR3: TGTGCCAGCGCGGGCCTAAATGAGCAGTTCTTC.

The chain uses TRBV7-9 and TRBJ2-7; 8 nucleotides align to TRBD1. Trimming cost V 4 bases and J 1 base; bases outside gene matches: 6. The CDR3 contains 15 residues. The V gene's germline CDR1 is SEHNR and CDR2 FQNEAQ (reference sequence). The CDR3 DNA reads as TGTGCCAGCAGCTCCCCGGGACAGGAATCCTACGAGCAGTACTTC. Translating gives CASSSPGQESYEQYF.

This rearrangement joins TRBV28 to TRBJ2-3; D gene ambiguous. Trimming stripped 1 base from V and 6 bases from J, with 5 bases between. This CDR3 has 12 residues. Per the germline V gene, CDR1 is MDHEN and CDR2 is SYDVKM. The CDR3 bases are TGTGCCAGCAGTTTATTTGAGGATACGCAGTATTTT. It yields the protein CASSLFEDTQYF.

The chain links TRBV6-5 to TRBJ2-7, with D perhaps TRBD2 (6 bases). The length of the CDR3 is 15 residues. Germline V gene sequence: CDR1 MNHEY, CDR2 SVGAGI. The V end was cut by 5 bases, the J end by 1 base, with 15 bases between. The chain's CDR3 is CASSGQGGISYEQYF. The CDR3 DNA sequence: TGTGCCAGCAGTGGGCAGGGAGGAATTTCCTACGAGCAGTACTTC.

The chain links TRBV30 to TRBJ2-7; the D gene is possibly TRBD2 (5 bases). In germline, CDR1 is GTSNPN, CDR2 SVGIG (reference sequence). The CDR3 contains 15 residues. Trimming pared 0 bases from V and 7 bases from J, leaving 19 bases between. The CDR3 DNA sequence: TGTGCCTGGAGTGTAACCCCCCCCGGGATTGGAGAGCAGTACTTC. It specifies CAWSVTPPGIGEQYF.

Notes on this clone: A junction end diverges from the germline sequence, so it may reflect a read error. The chain is built from TRBV4-1 and TRBJ1-1, with 7 bases identical to TRBD1. Germline V gene data show CDR1 as MGHRA and CDR2 as YSYEKL. This CDR3 region has 17 residues. In DNA form, the CDR3 reads TGCGCCAGCAGACAAGGGGGCTCCACCGACATGAACACTGAAGCTTTCTTT. It is translated as CASRQGGSTDMNTEAFF.

This clone was observed a single time. The CDR3 is CASSLSIGNLLAKNIQYF. CDR3 DNA sequence: TGTGCCAGCAGTTTATCTATCGGGAACCTACTAGCCAAAAACATTCAGTACTTC. V gene TRBV28 combines with J gene TRBJ2-4; tentatively, D is TRBD2 (5 bases). V was clipped by 1 base and J by 0 bases, with 16 bases between them. The length of the CDR3 is 18 residues. The V gene's germline CDR1 is MDHEN and CDR2 SYDVKM.

This chain connects TRBV6-6 to TRBJ2-7; the match to TRBD1 covers 11 bases. The CDR3 covers 15 residues. Trimming at V came to 4 bases and at J to 1 base, leaving 3 bases not matched to a gene. Germline V gene data show CDR1 as MNHNY and CDR2 as SVGAGI (reference sequence). CDR3 sequence: CASSSRDRGSYEQYF. For the CDR3, the DNA is TGTGCCAGCAGTTCTCGGGACAGGGGGTCCTACGAGCAGTACTTC.

This clone was counted a few times. The chain joins TRBV6-5 to TRBJ1-1; no definite D call. CDR3 size: 13 residues. CDR1 and CDR2 (germline): MNHEY, SVGAGI. The germline V and J ends were trimmed by 11 bases and 5 bases, with 18 bases remaining between them. This CDR3 reads CAGSRAPGTEAFF. Here the CDR3 DNA reads TGTGCCGGGTCAAGAGCCCCGGGGACTGAAGCTTTCTTT.

The rearrangement links TRBV7-8 to TRBJ1-2; unclear D gene. Trimming shortened V by 1 base and J by 3 bases, and 12 bases separated the two germline ends. The germline V gene encodes CDR1 SGHVS and CDR2 FQNEAQ. The CDR3 is 15 residues long. The CDR3 is CASSLELGEDYGYTF. The CDR3 nucleotides are TGTGCCAGCAGCTTAGAATTGGGAGAAGACTATGGCTACACCTTC. The variable domain in full, with the rest retrieved from reference TRBV7-8 and TRBJ1-2, is GAGVSQSPRYKVAKRGQDVALRCDPISGHVSLFWYQQALGQGPEFLTYFQNEAQLDKSGLPSDRFFAERPEGSVSTLKIQRTQQEDSAVYLCASSLELGEDYGYTFGSGTRLTVV.

The chain recombines TRBV7-2 with TRBJ2-1; TRBD2 aligns across 8 bases. From germline, CDR1 is SGHTA and CDR2 FQGNSA. The CDR3 is made up of 14 amino acids. V lost 5 bases to trimming and J lost 2 bases; unmatched junction nucleotides: 2. For the CDR3, the DNA is TGTGCCAGCAGCAGTAGCGGGACCTACAATGAGCAGTTCTTC. Its translation is CASSSSGTYNEQFF.

On this clone itself: Other DNA sequences from this sample encode an identical CDR3 as well. The rearrangement joins TRBV9 to TRBJ2-2; D possibly corresponds to TRBD1 (6 bases). The V and J ends lost 0 bases and 5 bases respectively, with 8 bases between them. CDR3 size: 14 residues. Germline CDR1 and CDR2: SGDLS and YYNGEE. For the CDR3, the DNA is TGTGCCAGCAGCGTAGGAGGGGGAACCGGGGAGCTGTTTTTT. It encodes CASSVGGGTGELFF. The full variable domain, its missing parts supplied by reference TRBV9 and TRBJ2-2, is DSGVTQTPKHLITATGQRVTLRCSPRSGDLSVYWYQQSLDQGLQFLIQYYNGEERAKGNILERFSAQQFPDLHSELNLSSLELGDSALYFCASSVGGGTGELFFGEGSRLTVL.